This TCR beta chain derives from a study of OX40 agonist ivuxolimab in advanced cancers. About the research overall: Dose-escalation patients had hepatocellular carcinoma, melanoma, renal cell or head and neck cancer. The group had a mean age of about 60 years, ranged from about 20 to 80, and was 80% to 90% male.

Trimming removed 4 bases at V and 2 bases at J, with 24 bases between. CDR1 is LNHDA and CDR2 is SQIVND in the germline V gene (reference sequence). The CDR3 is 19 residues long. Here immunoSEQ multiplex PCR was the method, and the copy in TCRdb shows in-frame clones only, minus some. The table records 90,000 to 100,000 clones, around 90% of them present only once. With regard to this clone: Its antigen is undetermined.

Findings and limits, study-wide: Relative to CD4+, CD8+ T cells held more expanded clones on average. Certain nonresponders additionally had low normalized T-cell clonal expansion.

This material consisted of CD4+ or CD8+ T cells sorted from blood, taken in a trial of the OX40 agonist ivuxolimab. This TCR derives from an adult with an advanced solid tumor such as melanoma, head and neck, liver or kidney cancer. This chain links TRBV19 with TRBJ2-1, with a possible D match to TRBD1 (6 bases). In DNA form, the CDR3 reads TGTGCCAGTAGTACCCGATCTAAAGCGGCAGGGGACCCCTACAATGAGCAGTTCTTC. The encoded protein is CASSTRSKAAGDPYNEQFF.